A single TCR beta chain is shown here with its context. Its antigen remains unknown. TCRdb's table, derived via immunoSEQ multiplex PCR, lists solely in-frame clones and lacks some. Among roughly 33,000 clones listed, about nine tenths were seen once. Germline loops: CDR1 SGHDT, CDR2 YYEEEE. The V and J ends lost 4 bases and 1 base respectively, with 6 bases between them. The CDR3 spans 13 residues. This specimen comes from a study of T cells in localized non-small cell lung cancer. Study outcomes and limitations: Sequencing was restricted to one tumor region; therefore, heterogeneity remains possible.

The specimen comprised peripheral blood, sampled before any cancer treatment. The sequence came from a man aged 35 to 69 with stage I lung adenocarcinoma. V and J are TRBV5-6 and TRBJ1-5; D is possibly TRBD1 (5 bases). In nucleotides, the CDR3 is TGTGCCAGCAGCCGGGACAGCAATCAGCCCCAGCATTTT. Translation gives CASSRDSNQPQHF.